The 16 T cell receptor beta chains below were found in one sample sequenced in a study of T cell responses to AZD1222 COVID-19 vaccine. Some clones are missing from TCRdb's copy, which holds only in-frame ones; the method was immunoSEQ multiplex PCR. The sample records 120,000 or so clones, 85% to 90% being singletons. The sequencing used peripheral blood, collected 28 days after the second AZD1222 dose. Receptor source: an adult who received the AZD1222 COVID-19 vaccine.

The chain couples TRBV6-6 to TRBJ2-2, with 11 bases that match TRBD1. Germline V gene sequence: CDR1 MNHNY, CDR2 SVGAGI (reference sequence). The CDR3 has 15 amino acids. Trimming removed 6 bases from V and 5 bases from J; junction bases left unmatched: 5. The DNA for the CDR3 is TGTGCCAGCAGACGGGGACAGGGGGAAACCGGGGAGCTGTTTTTT. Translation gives CASRRGQGETGELFF.

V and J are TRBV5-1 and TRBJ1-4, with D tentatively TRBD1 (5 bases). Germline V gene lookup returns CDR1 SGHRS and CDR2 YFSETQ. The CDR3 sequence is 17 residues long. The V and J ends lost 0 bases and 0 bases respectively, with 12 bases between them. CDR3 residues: CASSLGYQGATNEKLFF. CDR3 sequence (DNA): TGCGCCAGCAGCTTGGGGTACCAGGGCGCAACTAATGAAAAACTGTTTTTT.

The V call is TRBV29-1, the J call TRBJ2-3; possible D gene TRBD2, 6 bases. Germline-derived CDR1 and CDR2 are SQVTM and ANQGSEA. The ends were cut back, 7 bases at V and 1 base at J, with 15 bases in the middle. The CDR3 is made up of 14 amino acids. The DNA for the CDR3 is TGCAGCGCCGCAGGGACTGGCGGCACAGATACGCAGTATTTT. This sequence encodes CSAAGTGGTDTQYF.

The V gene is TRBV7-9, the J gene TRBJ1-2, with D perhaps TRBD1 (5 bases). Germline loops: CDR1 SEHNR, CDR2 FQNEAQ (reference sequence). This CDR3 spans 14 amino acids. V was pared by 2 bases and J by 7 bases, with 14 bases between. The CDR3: CASSLSGRVSGYTF. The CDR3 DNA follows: TGTGCCAGCAGCTTATCAGGCAGGGTTTCTGGCTACACCTTC.

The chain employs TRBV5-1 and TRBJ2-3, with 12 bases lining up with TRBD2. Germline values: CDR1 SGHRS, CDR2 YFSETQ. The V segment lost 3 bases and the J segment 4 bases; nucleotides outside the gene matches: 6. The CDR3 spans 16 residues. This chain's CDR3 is CASSWRLAGVADTQYF. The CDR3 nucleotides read TGCGCCAGCAGCTGGCGACTAGCGGGAGTAGCAGATACGCAGTATTTT.

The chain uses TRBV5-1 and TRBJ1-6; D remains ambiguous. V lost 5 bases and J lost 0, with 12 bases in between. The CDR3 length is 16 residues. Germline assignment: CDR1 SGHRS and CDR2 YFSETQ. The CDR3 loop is CASRRQTGSYNSPLHF. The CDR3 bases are TGCGCCAGCAGAAGGCAGACGGGCTCCTATAATTCACCCCTCCACTTT.

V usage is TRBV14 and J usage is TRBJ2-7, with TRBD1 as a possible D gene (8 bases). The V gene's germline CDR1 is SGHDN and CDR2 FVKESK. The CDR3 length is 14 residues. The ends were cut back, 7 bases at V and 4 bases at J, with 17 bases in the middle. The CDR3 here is CASMKTGEGYEQYF. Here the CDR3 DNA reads TGTGCCAGCATGAAGACAGGGGAGGGTTACGAGCAGTACTTC.

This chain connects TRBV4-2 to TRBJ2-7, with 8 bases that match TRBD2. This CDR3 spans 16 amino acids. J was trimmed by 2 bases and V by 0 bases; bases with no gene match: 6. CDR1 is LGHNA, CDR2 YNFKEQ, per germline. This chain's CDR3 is CASSQDLAGAPYEQYF. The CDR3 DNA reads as TGTGCCAGCAGCCAAGATCTAGCGGGTGCCCCCTACGAGCAGTACTTC.

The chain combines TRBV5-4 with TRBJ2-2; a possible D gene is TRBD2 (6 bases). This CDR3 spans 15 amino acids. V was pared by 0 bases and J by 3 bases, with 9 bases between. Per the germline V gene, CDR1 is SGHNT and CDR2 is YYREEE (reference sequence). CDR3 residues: CASSLVSGYTGELFF. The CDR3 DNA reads TGTGCCAGCAGCTTGGTTAGCGGATACACCGGGGAGCTGTTTTTT.

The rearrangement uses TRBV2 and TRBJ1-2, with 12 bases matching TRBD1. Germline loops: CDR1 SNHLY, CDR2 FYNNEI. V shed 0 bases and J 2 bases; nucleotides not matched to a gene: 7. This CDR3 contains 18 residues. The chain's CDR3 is CASSEAGQGARVNYGYTF. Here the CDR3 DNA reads TGTGCCAGCAGTGAAGCGGGACAGGGGGCGCGGGTCAACTATGGCTACACCTTC.

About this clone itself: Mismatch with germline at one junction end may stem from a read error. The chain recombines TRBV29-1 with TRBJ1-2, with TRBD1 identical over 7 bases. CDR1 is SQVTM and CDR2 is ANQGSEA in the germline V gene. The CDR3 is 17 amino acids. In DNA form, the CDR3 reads TGCAGCGTGGAAGGAGCACTCCAGGGACAGACCAACTATGGCTACACCTTC. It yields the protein CSVEGALQGQTNYGYTF.

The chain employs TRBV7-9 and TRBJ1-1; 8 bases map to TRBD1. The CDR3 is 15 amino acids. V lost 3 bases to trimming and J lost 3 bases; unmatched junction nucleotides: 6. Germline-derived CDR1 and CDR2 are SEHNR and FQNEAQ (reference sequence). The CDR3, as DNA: TGTGCCAGCAGCTTTCAGGGGGCCGAGGACACTGAAGCTTTCTTT. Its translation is CASSFQGAEDTEAFF.

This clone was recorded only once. For the CDR3, the DNA is TGTGCCAGCAGCTTAAGCGGGACCCCTATCCGGGAGCTGTTTTTT. Protein: CASSLSGTPIRELFF. The chain links TRBV5-4 to TRBJ2-2; 7 bases are shared with TRBD2. V was pared by 2 bases and J by 9 bases, with 10 bases of the junction left unmatched. Germline V gene sequence: CDR1 SGHNT, CDR2 YYREEE (reference sequence). This CDR3 region has 15 residues. The full variable domain, its missing parts supplied by reference TRBV5-4 and TRBJ2-2, is ETGVTQSPTHLIKTRGQQVTLRCSSQSGHNTVSWYQQALGQGPQFIFQYYREEENGRGNFPPRFSGLQFPNYSSELNVNALELDDSALYLCASSLSGTPIRELFFGEGSRLTVL.

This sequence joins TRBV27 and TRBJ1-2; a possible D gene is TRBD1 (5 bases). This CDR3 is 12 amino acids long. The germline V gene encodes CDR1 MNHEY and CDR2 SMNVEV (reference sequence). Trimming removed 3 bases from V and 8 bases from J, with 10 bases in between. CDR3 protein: CASSFSGGGYTF. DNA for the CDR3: TGTGCCAGCAGTTTTTCCGGGGGAGGCTACACCTTC.

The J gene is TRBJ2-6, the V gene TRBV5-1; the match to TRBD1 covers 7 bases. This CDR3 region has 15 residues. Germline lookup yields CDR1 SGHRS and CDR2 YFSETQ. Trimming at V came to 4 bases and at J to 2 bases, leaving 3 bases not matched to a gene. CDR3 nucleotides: TGCGCCAGCAGCGTGAGGGGGCCTGGGGCCAACGTCCTGACTTTC. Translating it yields CASSVRGPGANVLTF.

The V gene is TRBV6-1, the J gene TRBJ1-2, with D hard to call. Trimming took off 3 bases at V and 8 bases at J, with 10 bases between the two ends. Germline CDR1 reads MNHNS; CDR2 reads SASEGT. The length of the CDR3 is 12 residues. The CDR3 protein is CASSDPGSGYTF. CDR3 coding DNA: TGTGCCAGCAGTGATCCTGGCTCGGGCTACACCTTC.